A selection of T cell receptor beta chains follows, all from one sample in a study of cytomegalovirus exposure and HLA in healthy donors. Repertoires were generated with immunoSEQ multiplex PCR, while TCRdb's copy carries only in-frame clones and drops some. The repertoire consists of some 150,000 clones, with 60% to 85% occurring once and the leading ten covering roughly 0.82%. Source material: PBMCs. These receptor sequences come from a female donor in good health and CMV-seronegative. CDR3s include the opening cysteine and the closing phenylalanine or tryptophan. The D gene is left open where the match is weak. Size is omitted from some rows. Given values are once, few, many or a class for expanded clones.

clone_size j_call d_call v_call cdr3_length cdr3_nt cdr3_aa
. TRBJ2-7 . TRBV19 17 TGTGCCAGTAGTATAGATCTGGGGGGGCTTGGGACCTACGAGCAGTACTTC CASSIDLGGLGTYEQYF
. TRBJ2-1 . TRBV5-8 13 TGTGCCAGCAACCGACCGCCCAGGGGTGAGCAGTTCTTC CASNRPPRGEQFF
few TRBJ1-6 . TRBV27 17 TGTGCCAGCAGTTTCACGAGAGGAGGTCGAGGATCTTCACCCCTCCACTTT CASSFTRGGRGSSPLHF
once TRBJ2-5 . TRBV4-1 14 TGCGCCAGCAGCCAAGGAACTACTCAAGAGACCCAGTACTTC CASSQGTTQETQYF
. TRBJ2-5 . TRBV7-9 13 TGTGCCAGCAGCTTAACAGCTCAAGAGACCCAGTACTTC CASSLTAQETQYF
. TRBJ2-7 TRBD1 TRBV4-3 16 TGCGCCAGCAGCCAAGAGGACAGGGGGGGATCCTACGAGCAGTACTTC CASSQEDRGGSYEQYF
. TRBJ2-3 . TRBV30 13 TGTGCCTGGAGTGGACAACTCACAGATACGCAGTATTTT CAWSGQLTDTQYF
few TRBJ1-1 . TRBV28 12 TGTGCCAGCAGGACAGCGAACACTGAAGCTTTCTTT CASRTANTEAFF
. TRBJ2-3 TRBD2 TRBV27 16 TGTGCCAGCACCCAGGTAGCGGGAGGGCGGCGAGATACGCAGTATTTT CASTQVAGGRRDTQYF
. TRBJ2-3 . TRBV9 16 TGTGCCAGCAGCCCGGAACGGGGGATTCGGACAGATACGCAGTATTTT CASSPERGIRTDTQYF
. TRBJ2-5 TRBD1 TRBV4-2 16 TGTGCCAGCAGCCAGGGGACAGGGGCTCTTGGGGAGACCCAGTACTTC CASSQGTGALGETQYF
. TRBJ2-2 . TRBV7-8 12 TGTGCCAGCAGCTCCAGGGCCGGGGAGCTGTTTTTT CASSSRAGELFF
. TRBJ1-3 TRBD1 TRBV13 17 TGTGCCAGCACCGGGGGGACAGGGGCCCGCTCTGGAAACACCATATATTTT CASTGGTGARSGNTIYF
few TRBJ2-7 . TRBV21-1 17 TGTGCCAGCAGCAAGTGGGGCGGGGGCGGGCAGAGGGAGAATCCGTACTTC CASSKWGGGGQRENPYF
. TRBJ2-7 TRBD1 TRBV18 14 TGTGCCAGCTCACGAGGACAGGGGGTTTACGAGCAGTACTTC CASSRGQGVYEQYF
. TRBJ1-2 TRBD1 TRBV28 17 TGTGCCAGTAATACCGGGACAGGGGTTCTAAATTACTATGGCTACACCTTC CASNTGTGVLNYYGYTF
. TRBJ2-1 TRBD2 TRBV5-1 12 TGCGCCAGCAGTGATAGCGGGAATGAGCAGTTCTTC CASSDSGNEQFF
. TRBJ2-2 TRBD2 TRBV5-4 16 TGTGCCAGCAGCTTGGGTAGCGGGGTGAACACCGGGGAGCTGTTTTTT CASSLGSGVNTGELFF
. TRBJ2-3 TRBD2 TRBV7-9 15 TGTGCCAGCAGCCTCTTTAGCGGGAGCGCAGATACGCAGTATTTT CASSLFSGSADTQYF
. TRBJ1-2 . TRBV27 13 TGTGCCAGCAGCCGGACAGCCAGCTATGGCTACACCTTC CASSRTASYGYTF
. TRBJ1-4 . TRBV28 12 TGTGCCAGCAGTTTATTGTCGGAAAAACTGTTTTTT CASSLLSEKLFF
. TRBJ2-3 . TRBV28 15 TGTGCCAGCAGTTTTGGGGCGCCAGGGCGAGATACGCAGTATTTT CASSFGAPGRDTQYF
. TRBJ2-5 TRBD2 TRBV7-2 14 TGTGCCAGCAGCTCCGCCTTCCTAGCGGGGAAGCAGTACTTC CASSSAFLAGKQYF
. TRBJ2-3 TRBD2 TRBV15 16 TGTGCCACCAGCAGAGATCCCGCCGGGGGGACAGATACGCAGTATTTT CATSRDPAGGTDTQYF
. TRBJ1-1 . TRBV13 14 TGTGCCAGCAGCTTAGGCCTGGGGAGAACTGAAGCTTTCTTT CASSLGLGRTEAFF
. TRBJ1-1 . TRBV5-4 14 TGTGCCAGCAGCTTGGTCGCGGGGAACACTGAAGCTTTCTTT CASSLVAGNTEAFF
. TRBJ1-6 . TRBV7-9 15 TGTGCCAGCAGCGTACAGGGAATCTATAATTCACCCCTCCACTTT CASSVQGIYNSPLHF
. TRBJ1-5 TRBD1 TRBV5-3 17 TGTGCCAGAAGTTATAATGTAAGGGACAGGGGTAATCAGCCCCAGCATTTT CARSYNVRDRGNQPQHF
. TRBJ1-2 TRBD1 TRBV6-4 13 TGTGCCAGCAGCGCAGACAGGGGGTATGGCTACACCTTC CASSADRGYGYTF
. TRBJ2-7 . TRBV13 16 TGTGCCAGCAGCTCGACCGGGACAAGCCCTTCCTACGAGCAGTACTTC CASSSTGTSPSYEQYF
. TRBJ1-4 TRBD1 TRBV7-9 17 TGTTCCAGCAGCACTACCGACAGGGGGATTACTAATGAAAAACTGTTTTTT CSSSTTDRGITNEKLFF
. TRBJ2-3 . TRBV6-4 14 TGTGCCAGCAGTGTACAGGGCGGAGGAGATACGCAGTATTTT CASSVQGGGDTQYF
. TRBJ1-2 . TRBV5-1 14 TGCGCCAGCAGCTTGGGTCCAGGGCAGGATGGCTACACCTTC CASSLGPGQDGYTF
. TRBJ1-1 . TRBV2 13 TGTGCCAGCAAGGGACAACTGAACACTGAAGCTTTCTTT CASKGQLNTEAFF
. TRBJ1-1 . TRBV5-1 16 TGCGCCAGCAGCCCCGGGAGCGGCGGCATGAACACTGAAGCTTTCTTT CASSPGSGGMNTEAFF